Each of the 8 T cell receptor beta chains below was sequenced from the same sample in a study of tumor and adjacent non-tumor tissue in lung cancer. Three rounds of nested PCR, following a modified ARM-PCR protocol, produced the TCRbeta library. In TCRdb, the multiplex PCR reads were re-called with MiXCR into one record per CDR3 protein. The table lists some 100,000 distinct CDR3 sequences, under 65% of them singletons, with 15% to 20% in the top ten. This sample's RNA came from whole unsorted tissue. Distant lung tissue was collected more than 3 cm away from the tumor edge. The sequencing sample was made of distant non-tumor lung tissue. All receptors derive from a man between 60 and 75 years old with non-small cell lung cancer.

A word on this clonotype: Because the CDR3 is missing its conserved closing phenylalanine or tryptophan, this is likely a read error. The gene calls are TRBV5-4 and TRBJ1-2; 9 nucleotides agree with TRBD1. This CDR3 region has 13 residues. Germline assignment: CDR1 SGHNT and CDR2 YYREEE (reference sequence). The CDR3: CARSWDRDHGYTL. The CDR3 nucleotides read TGTGCCAGGAGCTGGGACAGGGACCATGGCTACACCTTA.

A word on this clonotype: Its ends do not fully match the called genes, so a read error is possible. The chain couples TRBV7-9 to TRBJ2-6, with TRBD1 as a possible D gene (6 bases). The CDR3 sequence is 19 residues long. Germline CDR1 SEHNR, CDR2 FQNEAQ (reference sequence). CDR3 region: CASSLAGRGLFSGANILTF. The DNA of the CDR3 is TGTGCCAGCAGCTTAGCGGGCAGGGGCCTGTTCTCTGGGGCCAACATCCTGACTTTC.

This clonotype was detected a few times. One end of the junction varies from germline; a read error may be responsible. The CDR3 nucleotides read TGTGCCAGCAGTTACACCATGATTCTGGGACAACGAGGGGTCGAGCAGTATTTC. Translated, it gives CASSYTMILGQRGVEQYF. The chain recombines TRBV6-2 or TRBV6-3 with TRBJ2-7, with D possibly matching TRBD1 (6 bases). Germline assignment: CDR1 MNHEY and CDR2 SVGEGT. CDR3 length: 18 residues.

As for this clonotype: The germline gene is not matched at one end of the junction; a read error may be the cause. The chain is built from TRBV6-5 and TRBJ2-5; 11 bases line up with TRBD2. Germline loops: CDR1 MNHEY, CDR2 SVGAGI. The length of the CDR3 is 15 residues. CDR3 sequence reads: CAGSRISGGAVVQYF. In nucleotides, the CDR3 is TGTGCCGGCAGTCGCATTAGCGGGGGGGCCGTGGTCCAGTACTTC.

V and J are TRBV19 and TRBJ2-7, with D maybe TRBD2 (6 bases). Between the trimmed V and J ends, which lost 0 bases and 1 base, there was a span of 13 bases. The CDR3 is made up of 16 amino acids. In germline, CDR1 is LNHDA, CDR2 SQIVND (reference sequence). The CDR3 here is CASSIEVRRGSYEQYF. CDR3 bases: TGTGCCAGTAGTATAGAAGTCAGGAGGGGATCCTACGAGCAGTACTTC.

The chain employs TRBV4-2 and TRBJ2-4; the match to TRBD2 covers 7 bases. The germline gives CDR1 LGHNA, CDR2 YNFKEQ. The junction had 18 bases not matched to a gene; V was cut back by 7 bases and J by 0 bases. The CDR3 covers 19 residues. CDR3 loop: CASKQALASGSLAKNIQYF. The CDR3 bases are TGTGCCAGCAAACAAGCGCTGGCTAGCGGATCGTTAGCCAAAAACATTCAGTACTTC.

V gene TRBV29-1 combines with J gene TRBJ2-3; 9 bases align to TRBD2. Per germline, CDR1 SQVTM and CDR2 ANQGSEA. CDR3 length equals 15 residues. CDR3 nucleotide sequence: TGCAGTGTGCAAGGGACTAGCAGAAGCACAGATACGCAGTATTTT. Translating it yields CSVQGTSRSTDTQYF.

This clonotype was counted ten times or more. The gene calls are TRBV6-1 and TRBJ2-1; D not resolved. Germline V lookup: CDR1 MNHNS, CDR2 SASEGT. CDR3 length equals 13 residues. The V end lost 3 bases, the J end lost 4 bases, and 7 bases lay between the germline ends. CDR3 DNA: TGTGCCAGCAGTGACCAACGATACAATGAGCAGTTCTTC. This sequence encodes CASSDQRYNEQFF.